This T cell receptor (beta chain) came from a study of low-dose radiotherapy and immunotherapy resistance in tumors. Turning to the study itself: Dosing for Cohort 2 consisted of 1 Gy per fraction every two weeks, reaching a total of 13 Gy over 26 weeks. Intravenous cyclophosphamide 200 mg/m2 was given every two weeks, one day before radiation and immunotherapy.

Primers used for first-strand cDNA, a TRAV- and TRBV-specific set, covered both alpha and beta chains. Both a constant-region primer and a V-primer adapter served to amplify TCRs across 20 to 25 PCR cycles. TCRdb analysed the reads with MiXCR anew, one entry per CDR3 protein. Of 70,000 to 95,000 distinct CDR3 sequences detected, over 15% appear once; the ten largest clones hold 2.5% to 3.5%. In germline, CDR1 is SGHRS, CDR2 YFSETQ. CDR3 length: 12 residues. Time point noted: before trial treatment. Treatment combined nivolumab, ipilimumab, aspirin, low-dose cyclophosphamide and low-dose radiotherapy in a dose-escalation trial. Solid tumors that lacked tumor-infiltrating lymphocytes and were advanced were present in eligible patients. This clonotype was seen many times. Germline is not matched at one junction end, which may reflect a read error.

The sample in question was PBMCs, obtained before treatment. The chain uses TRBV5-1 and TRBJ2-7, with D possibly TRBD2 on 6 matching bases. The origin of this receptor is a male donor with prostate cancer. Here the CDR3 reads CASSLEGYEQYF. The DNA of the CDR3 is TGTGCCAGCAGCTTGGAGGGATACGAGCAGTACTTC.